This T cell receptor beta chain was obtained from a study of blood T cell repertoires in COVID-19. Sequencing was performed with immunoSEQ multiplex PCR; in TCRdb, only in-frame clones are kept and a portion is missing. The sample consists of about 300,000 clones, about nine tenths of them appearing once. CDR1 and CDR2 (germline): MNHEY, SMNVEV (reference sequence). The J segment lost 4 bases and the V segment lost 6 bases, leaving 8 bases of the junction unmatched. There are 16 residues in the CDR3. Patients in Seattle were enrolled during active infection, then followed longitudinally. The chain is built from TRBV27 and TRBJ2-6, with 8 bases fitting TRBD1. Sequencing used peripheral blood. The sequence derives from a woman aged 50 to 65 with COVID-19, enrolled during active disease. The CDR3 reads CASREMTGVGANVLTF. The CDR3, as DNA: TGTGCCAGCAGGGAGATGACAGGGGTAGGGGCCAACGTCCTGACTTTC.